Many counts were recorded for the clone carrying this T cell receptor beta chain. The antigen is not known. From the 5' RACE reads, TCRdb called clonotypes with MiXCR, one entry per CDR3 protein. The table includes around 200,000 distinct CDR3 sequences, around 10% detected once. Trimming stripped 1 base from V and 3 bases from J, with 3 bases between. Germline CDR1 and CDR2: SEHNR and FQNEAQ (reference sequence). CDR3 length: 12 residues. The data were obtained in a study of identical twins. Study results and caveats: Out-of-frame TCR alpha sharing in monozygotic twins exceeded recombination model predictions.

This receptor was identified in a woman younger than 35 in good health. The sample consisted of memory (CD45RO+) T cells sorted from blood. This rearrangement joins TRBV7-9 to TRBJ2-5; D remains ambiguous. CDR3 in amino acids: CASSLVEETQYF. The CDR3 DNA is TGTGCCAGCAGCTTAGTAGAAGAGACCCAGTACTTC.